The clone carrying this TCR beta chain was counted at least ten times. The source of the sample is a study of neurological immune-mediated disorders. Study-wide context: Within the group of approximately 35 multiple sclerosis patients, roughly 31 were relapsing-remitting, while 3 were secondary progressive.

The authors obtained over 200 million TCR-beta sequences from 15-18 subjects per sequencing run. TCRdb re-derived calls from the 5' RACE reads in MiXCR, one entry per CDR3 protein. The table shows some 61,000 distinct CDR3 sequences, with 3.5% to 5% occurring only once. The length of the CDR3 is 13 residues. Trimming pared 7 bases from V and 0 bases from J, leaving 10 bases between. CDR1 and CDR2 (germline): SGHRS, YFSETQ. Source material: PBMCs. J is TRBJ1-1 and V is TRBV5-1; no clear D. This clonotype was sampled from a man aged 25 to 45 with multiple sclerosis. The CDR3 DNA reads as TGCGCCAGCGCGACGACGGTGAACACTGAAGCTTTCTTT. It yields the protein CASATTVNTEAFF.